These 12 T cell receptor beta chains originate from one sample sequenced in a study of tissue T cells after allogeneic stem cell transplantation. This research-autopsy study prospectively enrolled adult allogeneic hematopoietic cell transplant recipients with steroid-refractory graft-versus-host disease. Some clones are missing from TCRdb's copy, which holds only in-frame ones; the method was immunoSEQ multiplex PCR. The repertoire holds around 3,600 clones, with roughly 70% as singletons. Sequenced here: left colon tissue, sampled at autopsy. Source of these receptors: a male patient at least 60 years old with steroid-refractory graft-versus-host disease after an allogeneic stem cell transplant. The T cells may partly be graft donor cells.

In the case of this clone: Other nucleotide sequences from this sample produce the same CDR3. The chain employs TRBV3-1 (or the pseudogene TRBV3-2) and TRBJ2-7; the D gene is possibly TRBD1 (6 bases). V shed 3 bases and J shed 3 bases, with 12 bases lying between them. Germline-derived CDR1 and CDR2 are LGHDT and YNNKEL (reference sequence). The CDR3 runs to 14 residues. CDR3 protein: CASSHAGDIYEQYF. The CDR3 region has the DNA TGTGCCAGCAGCCATGCAGGGGATATCTACGAGCAGTACTTC.

The DNA for the CDR3 is TGTGCCAGCAGCGTAGGGGGAGCACGGTCACCCCTCCACTTT. Protein: CASSVGGARSPLHF. The chain links TRBV9 to TRBJ1-6; D is ambiguous. The CDR3 sequence is 14 residues long. CDR1 is SGDLS, CDR2 YYNGEE, per germline. V was shortened by 0 bases and J by 10 bases, with 11 bases between the two germline ends.

V and J are TRBV6-6 and TRBJ2-5; D uncertain. There are 13 residues in the CDR3. Trimming took off 8 bases at V and 0 bases at J, with 10 bases between the two ends. The germline CDR1 and CDR2 sequences are MNHNY and SVGAGI (reference sequence). The CDR3 here is CASRPDYQETQYF. CDR3 DNA sequence: TGTGCCAGCCGCCCTGACTACCAAGAGACCCAGTACTTC.

The rearrangement joins TRBV11-2 to TRBJ2-5; D is perhaps TRBD1 (5 bases). Germline V CDR1 and CDR2: SGHAT, FQNNGV. The CDR3 runs to 14 residues. Trimming took 0 bases from V and 3 from J, leaving 8 bases between them. Written as DNA, the CDR3 is TGTGCCAGCAGCTTAGATAGGGGTGAAGAGACCCAGTACTTC. Encoded protein: CASSLDRGEETQYF. Filled out from reference TRBV11-2 and TRBJ2-5, the complete variable domain reads EAGVAQSPRYKIIEKRQSVAFWCNPISGHATLYWYQQILGQGPKLLIQFQNNGVVDDSQLPKDRFSAERLKGVDSTLKIQPAKLEDSAVYLCASSLDRGEETQYFGPGTRLLVL.

The rearrangement joins TRBV4-2 to TRBJ2-5, with 9 bases identical to TRBD2. With V trimmed by 0 bases and J by 5 bases, 7 bases remained unmatched. The CDR3 is 16 amino acids. From germline, CDR1 is LGHNA and CDR2 YNFKEQ. CDR3 sequence (DNA): TGTGCCAGCAGCCAAGACGGCGCGGGGGGGCGGGAGACCCAGTACTTC. It codes for CASSQDGAGGRETQYF.

Written as DNA, the CDR3 is TGTGCCAGCAGCCGTGATACAGGGGGCGCGTATGGCTACACCTTC. It encodes CASSRDTGGAYGYTF. This chain uses TRBV7-9 with TRBJ1-2, with 9 bases aligning to TRBD1. Germline loops: CDR1 SEHNR, CDR2 FQNEAQ (reference sequence). The CDR3 consists of 15 residues. Trimming removed 5 bases from V and 5 bases from J; junction bases left unmatched: 9.

The chain uses TRBV18 and TRBJ1-4; 7 bases are a match to TRBD1. Losses at the gene ends were 4 bases for V and 8 bases for J; bases not matched to a gene: 7. The CDR3 is 14 residues long. CDR1 is KGHSH and CDR2 is LQKENI in the germline V gene. The DNA for the CDR3 is TGTGCCAGCTCACAGGAGGGGGCGAGGGAAAAACTGTTTTTT. Its translation: CASSQEGAREKLFF.

This clone was seen only once. The chain carries TRBV7-3 and TRBJ1-1; 7 bases fit TRBD1. There are 17 residues in the CDR3. CDR1 and CDR2 from the germline V gene are SGHTA and FQGTGA. Trimming took 5 bases from V and 0 from J; bases not matched to a gene: 12. The CDR3 DNA sequence: TGTGCCAGCAGCCCCGGAGGAGAGGGGGCTGTGAACACTGAAGCTTTCTTT. This gives the protein CASSPGGEGAVNTEAFF. The whole variable domain, filled in from reference TRBV7-3 and TRBJ1-1, reads GAGVSQTPSNKVTEKGKYVELRCDPISGHTALYWYRQSLGQGPEFLIYFQGTGAADDSGLPNDRFFAVRPEGSVSTLKIQRTERGDSAVYLCASSPGGEGAVNTEAFFGQGTRLTVV.

J is TRBJ1-1 and V is TRBV12-3 or TRBV12-4; perhaps TRBD1 as D (5 bases). This CDR3 is built from 12 residues. V shed 6 bases and J shed 11 bases, with 16 bases lying between them. The CDR3, as DNA: TGTGCCAGCAGCCGGGACTTTAGTAGGGCTTTCTTT. Its protein is CASSRDFSRAFF.

The rearrangement joins TRBV12-3 or TRBV12-4 to TRBJ1-2; D perhaps matches TRBD1 (5 bases). The CDR3 runs 12 residues. V was trimmed by 4 bases and J by 7 bases, leaving 10 bases between them. DNA of the CDR3: TGTGCCAGCAGTTCTCAGGGTCTTGGCTACACCTTC. Translation: CASSSQGLGYTF.

This clone was recorded a few times. The chain has TRBV5-1 and TRBJ2-1, with 8 bases fitting TRBD2. Germline CDR1 reads SGHRS; CDR2 reads YFSETQ. V dropped 0 bases and J dropped 5; count of bases not matched to a gene: 7. There are 16 residues in the CDR3. The CDR3 DNA reads as TGCGCCAGCAGCTTGGCCCCCGGGGGGGACAACAATGAGCAGTTCTTC. Amino acids: CASSLAPGGDNNEQFF.

The chain joins TRBV2 to TRBJ1-1; D may be TRBD1 (5 bases). Germline V gives CDR1 SNHLY, CDR2 FYNNEI. V was pared by 4 bases and J by 3 bases, with 12 bases between. The CDR3 sequence is 14 residues long. This CDR3 is CASSVSAGYTEAFF. The CDR3 DNA is TGTGCCAGCAGTGTATCCGCAGGGTACACTGAAGCTTTCTTT. Together with reference TRBV2 and TRBJ1-1, the CDR3 gives the full variable domain: EPEVTQTPSHQVTQMGQEVILRCVPISNHLYFYWYRQILGQKVEFLVSFYNNEISEKSEIFDDQFSVERPDGSNFTLKIRSTKLEDSAMYFCASSVSAGYTEAFFGQGTRLTVV.